This TCR beta chain was obtained from a study of blood T cells in healthy people across ages. General study points: Compared with aged donors, long-lived donors showed fewer expanded clones, suggesting selection.

This CDR3 is 17 amino acids long. Germline loops: CDR1 LGHNA, CDR2 YSLEER. Trimming at V came to 0 bases and at J to 4 bases, leaving 8 bases not matched to a gene. Each sample yielded at least 6 micrograms of PBMC total RNA. This clonotype has more than one count but fewer than ten. The antigen is unknown. A second PCR, run for roughly 6 to 11 cycles, used a sample-barcoded 5' primer plus a J-beta primer mix. TCRdb re-called the 5' RACE reads with MiXCR, one entry per CDR3 protein. The sample lists over 1,500,000 distinct CDR3 sequences; roughly two fifths were seen once. This receptor was taken from a human donor in good health. The rearrangement joins TRBV4-3 to TRBJ2-2, with 7 bases matching TRBD2. Specimen: blood. DNA for the CDR3: TGCGCCAGCAGCCAAGATAGAGCGGGGTCGGTCACCGGGGAGCTGTTTTTT. Its protein product is CASSQDRAGSVTGELFF.